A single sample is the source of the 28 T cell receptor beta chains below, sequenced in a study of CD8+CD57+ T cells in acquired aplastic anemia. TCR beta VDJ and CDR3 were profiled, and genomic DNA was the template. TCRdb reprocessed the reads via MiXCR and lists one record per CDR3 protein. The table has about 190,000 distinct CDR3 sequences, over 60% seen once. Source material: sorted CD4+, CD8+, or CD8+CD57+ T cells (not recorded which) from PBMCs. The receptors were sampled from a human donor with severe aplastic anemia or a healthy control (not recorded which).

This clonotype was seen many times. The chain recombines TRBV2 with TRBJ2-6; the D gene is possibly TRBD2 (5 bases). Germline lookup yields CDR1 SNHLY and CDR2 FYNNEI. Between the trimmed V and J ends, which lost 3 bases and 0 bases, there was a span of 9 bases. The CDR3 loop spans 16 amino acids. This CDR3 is CASSESRGSGANVLTF. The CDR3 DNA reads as TGTGCCAGCAGTGAGAGTCGGGGCTCTGGGGCCAACGTCCTGACTTTC. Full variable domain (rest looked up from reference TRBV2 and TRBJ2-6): EPEVTQTPSHQVTQMGQEVILRCVPISNHLYFYWYRQILGQKVEFLVSFYNNEISEKSEIFDDQFSVERPDGSNFTLKIRSTKLEDSAMYFCASSESRGSGANVLTFGAGSRLTVL.

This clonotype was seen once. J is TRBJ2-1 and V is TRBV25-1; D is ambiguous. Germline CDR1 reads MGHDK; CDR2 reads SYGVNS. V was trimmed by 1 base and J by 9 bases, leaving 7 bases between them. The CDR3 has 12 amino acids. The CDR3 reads CASSESKIEQFF. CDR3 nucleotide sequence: TGTGCCAGCAGTGAATCGAAGATTGAGCAGTTCTTC.

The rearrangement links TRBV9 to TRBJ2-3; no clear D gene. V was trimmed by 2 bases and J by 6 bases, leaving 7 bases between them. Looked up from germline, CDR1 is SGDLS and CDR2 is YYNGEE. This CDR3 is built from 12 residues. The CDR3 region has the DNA TGTGCCAGCAGCGTTTCCGTGGATACGCAGTATTTT. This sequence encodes CASSVSVDTQYF.

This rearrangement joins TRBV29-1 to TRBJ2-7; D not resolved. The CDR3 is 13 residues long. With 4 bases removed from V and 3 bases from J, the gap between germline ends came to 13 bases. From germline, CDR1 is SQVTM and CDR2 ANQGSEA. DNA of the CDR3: TGCAGCGTTGGGTCGGTCAGTGGCTACGAGCAGTACTTC. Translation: CSVGSVSGYEQYF.

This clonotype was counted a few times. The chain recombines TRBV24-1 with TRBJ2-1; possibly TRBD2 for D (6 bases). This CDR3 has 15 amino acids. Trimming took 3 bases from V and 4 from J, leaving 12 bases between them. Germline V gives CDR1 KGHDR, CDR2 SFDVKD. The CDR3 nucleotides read TGTGCCACCAGTGATCCTAGCGAGGGGTACAATGAGCAGTTCTTC. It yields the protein CATSDPSEGYNEQFF.

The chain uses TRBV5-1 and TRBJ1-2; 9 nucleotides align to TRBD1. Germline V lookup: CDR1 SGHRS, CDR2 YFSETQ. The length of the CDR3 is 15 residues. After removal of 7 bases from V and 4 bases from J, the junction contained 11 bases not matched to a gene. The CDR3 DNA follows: TGCGCCAGCGGCTCGACCGGGACAGGGAGCTATGGCTACACCTTC. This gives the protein CASGSTGTGSYGYTF.

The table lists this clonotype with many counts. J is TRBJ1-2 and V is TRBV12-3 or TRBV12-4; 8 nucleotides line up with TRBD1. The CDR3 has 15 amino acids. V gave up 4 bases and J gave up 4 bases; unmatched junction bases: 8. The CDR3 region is CASSSDRESIYGYTF. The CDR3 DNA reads TGTGCCAGCAGTTCGGACAGGGAGTCGATCTATGGCTACACCTTC.

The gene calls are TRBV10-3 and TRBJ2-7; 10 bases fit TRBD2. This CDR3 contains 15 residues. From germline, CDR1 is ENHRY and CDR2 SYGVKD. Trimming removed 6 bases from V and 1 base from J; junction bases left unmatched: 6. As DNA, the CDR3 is TGTGCCATCAGAGAACTAGCGGGGTGTTCCTACGAGCAGTACTTC. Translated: CAIRELAGCSYEQYF.

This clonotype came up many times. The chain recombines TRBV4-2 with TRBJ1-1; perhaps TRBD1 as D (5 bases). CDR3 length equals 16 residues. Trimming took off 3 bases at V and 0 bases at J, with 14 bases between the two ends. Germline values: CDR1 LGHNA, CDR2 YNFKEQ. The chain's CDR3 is CASSHFSGGMNTEAFF. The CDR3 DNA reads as TGTGCCAGCAGCCATTTTTCGGGGGGGATGAACACTGAAGCTTTCTTT.

This chain's CDR3 is CASSLGGVVAGANVLTF. CDR3 in DNA: TGCGCCAGCAGCTTGGGGGGGGTGGTGGCCGGGGCCAACGTCCTGACTTTC. This chain joins TRBV5-1 and TRBJ2-6, with D possibly TRBD2 on 6 matching bases. The CDR3 runs to 17 residues. Per germline, CDR1 SGHRS and CDR2 YFSETQ. The V and J ends lost 0 bases and 4 bases respectively, with 14 bases between them.

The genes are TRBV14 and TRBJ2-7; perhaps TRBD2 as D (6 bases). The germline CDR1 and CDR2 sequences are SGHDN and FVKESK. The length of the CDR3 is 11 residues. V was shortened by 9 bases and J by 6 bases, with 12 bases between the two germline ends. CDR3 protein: CASTPGGEQYF. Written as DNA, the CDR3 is TGTGCCAGTACCCCCGGGGGCGAGCAGTACTTC.

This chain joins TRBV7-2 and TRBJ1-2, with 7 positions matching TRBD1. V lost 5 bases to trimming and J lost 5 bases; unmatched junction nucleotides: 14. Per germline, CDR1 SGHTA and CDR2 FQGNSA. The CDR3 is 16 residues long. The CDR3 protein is CASSPRPGQKDYGYTF. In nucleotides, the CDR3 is TGTGCCAGCAGCCCCCGTCCGGGACAGAAAGATTATGGCTACACCTTC.

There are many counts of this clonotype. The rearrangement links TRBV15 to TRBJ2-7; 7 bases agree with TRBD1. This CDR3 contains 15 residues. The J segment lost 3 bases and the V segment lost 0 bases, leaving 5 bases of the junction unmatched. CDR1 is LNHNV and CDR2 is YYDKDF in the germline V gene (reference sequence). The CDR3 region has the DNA TGTGCCACCAGCAGAGATCAGGCAGGGGGCTACGAGCAGTACTTC. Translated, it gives CATSRDQAGGYEQYF.

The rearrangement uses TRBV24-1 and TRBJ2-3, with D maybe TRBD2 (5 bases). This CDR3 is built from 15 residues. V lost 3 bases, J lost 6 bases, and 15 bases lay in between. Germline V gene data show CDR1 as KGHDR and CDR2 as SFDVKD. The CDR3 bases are TGTGCCACCAGTGATATGCTAGCTGGGCTGGATACGCAGTATTTT. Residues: CATSDMLAGLDTQYF.

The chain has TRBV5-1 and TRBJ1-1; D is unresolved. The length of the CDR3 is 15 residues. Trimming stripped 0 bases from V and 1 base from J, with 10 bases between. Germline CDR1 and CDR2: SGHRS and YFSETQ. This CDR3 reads CASSLDGRANTEAFF. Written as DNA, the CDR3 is TGCGCCAGCAGCTTGGATGGGCGGGCGAACACTGAAGCTTTCTTT.

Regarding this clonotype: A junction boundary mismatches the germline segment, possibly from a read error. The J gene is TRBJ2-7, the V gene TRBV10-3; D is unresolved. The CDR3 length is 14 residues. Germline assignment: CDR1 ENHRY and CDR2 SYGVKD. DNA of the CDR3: TGTGCCAGCAGTCTTACAGCCGGTCCCTACGAGCAGTACTTC. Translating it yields CASSLTAGPYEQYF.

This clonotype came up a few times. The CDR3 is CASSHLGQGVDGYTF. In nucleotides, the CDR3 is TGTGCCAGCAGCCATTTGGGACAGGGAGTTGATGGCTACACCTTC. V gene TRBV7-9 combines with J gene TRBJ1-2; TRBD1 matches 9 bases. This CDR3 contains 15 residues. Germline assignment: CDR1 SEHNR and CDR2 FQNEAQ (reference sequence). The V and J ends lost 5 bases and 6 bases, in that order; junction bases with no gene match: 10.

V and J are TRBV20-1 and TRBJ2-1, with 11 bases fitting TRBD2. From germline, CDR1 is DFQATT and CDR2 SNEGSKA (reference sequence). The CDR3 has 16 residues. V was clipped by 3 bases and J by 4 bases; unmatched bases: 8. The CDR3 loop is CSARIAGGPVYNEQFF. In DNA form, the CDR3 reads TGCAGTGCTAGGATAGCGGGGGGGCCAGTGTACAATGAGCAGTTCTTC.

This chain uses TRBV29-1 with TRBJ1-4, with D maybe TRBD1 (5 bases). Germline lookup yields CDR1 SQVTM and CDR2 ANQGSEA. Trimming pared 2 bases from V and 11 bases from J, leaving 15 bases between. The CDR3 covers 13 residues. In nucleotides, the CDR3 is TGCAGCGTTGAAATGCCTCTACAGGCGAAACTGTTTTTT. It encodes CSVEMPLQAKLFF.

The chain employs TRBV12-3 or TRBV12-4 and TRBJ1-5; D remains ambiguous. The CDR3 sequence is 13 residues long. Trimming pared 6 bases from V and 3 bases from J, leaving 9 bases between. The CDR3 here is CASRAGHNQPQHF. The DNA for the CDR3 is TGTGCCAGCAGGGCCGGGCACAATCAGCCCCAGCATTTT.

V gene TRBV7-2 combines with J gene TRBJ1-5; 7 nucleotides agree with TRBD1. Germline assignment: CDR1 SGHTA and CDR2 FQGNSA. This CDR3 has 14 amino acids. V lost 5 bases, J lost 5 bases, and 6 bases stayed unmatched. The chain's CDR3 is CASSHRGTDQPQHF. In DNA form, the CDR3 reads TGTGCCAGCAGCCACAGAGGGACAGATCAGCCCCAGCATTTT.

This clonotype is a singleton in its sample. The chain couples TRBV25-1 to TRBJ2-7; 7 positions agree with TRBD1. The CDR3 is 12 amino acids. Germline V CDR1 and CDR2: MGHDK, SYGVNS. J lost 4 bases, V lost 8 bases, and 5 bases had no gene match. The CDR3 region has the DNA TGTGCCAGCCTAGACAGGGCGTACGAGCAGTACTTC. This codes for CASLDRAYEQYF.

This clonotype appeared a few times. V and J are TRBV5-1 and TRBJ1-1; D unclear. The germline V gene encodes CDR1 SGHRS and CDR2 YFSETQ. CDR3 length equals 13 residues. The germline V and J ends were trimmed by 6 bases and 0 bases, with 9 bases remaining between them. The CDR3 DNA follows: TGCGCCAGCACTTGGGGAATGAACACTGAAGCTTTCTTT. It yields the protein CASTWGMNTEAFF.

The CDR3 nucleotides read TGTGCCAGCAGCTTAGGAGGGGGGAGGGATACGCAGTATTTT. Residues: CASSLGGGRDTQYF. The V and J genes are TRBV7-2 and TRBJ2-3; TRBD1 or TRBD2 may be the D gene (6 bases each). V shed 1 base and J shed 6 bases, with 11 bases lying between them. CDR1 and CDR2 (germline): SGHTA, FQGNSA. The CDR3 extends over 14 amino acids. The full variable domain, in which reference TRBV7-2 and TRBJ2-3 provide the parts outside the CDR3, is GAGVSQSPSNKVTEKGKDVELRCDPISGHTALYWYRQSLGQGLEFLIYFQGNSAPDKSGLPSDRFSAERTGGSVSTLTIQRTQQEDSAVYLCASSLGGGRDTQYFGPGTRLTVL.

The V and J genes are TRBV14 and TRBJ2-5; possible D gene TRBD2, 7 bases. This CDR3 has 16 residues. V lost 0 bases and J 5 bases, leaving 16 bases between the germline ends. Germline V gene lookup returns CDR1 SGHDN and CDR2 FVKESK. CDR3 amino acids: CASSQDQAGGRETQYF. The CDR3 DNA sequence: TGTGCCAGCAGCCAAGATCAAGCCGGGGGGCGTGAGACCCAGTACTTC.

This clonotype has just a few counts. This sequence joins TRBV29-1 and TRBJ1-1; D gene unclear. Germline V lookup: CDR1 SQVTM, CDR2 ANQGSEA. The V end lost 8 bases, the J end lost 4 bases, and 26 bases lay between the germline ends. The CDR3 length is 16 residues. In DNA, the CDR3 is TGCAGCCAAGATCCAGTTTTTATGGACGCGATCACTGAAGCTTTCTTT. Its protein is CSQDPVFMDAITEAFF. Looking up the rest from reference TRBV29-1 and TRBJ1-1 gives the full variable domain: SAVISQKPSRDICQRGTSLTIQCQVDSQVTMMFWYRQQPGQSLTLIATANQGSEATYESGFVIDKFPISRPNLTFSTLTVSNMSPEDSSIYLCSQDPVFMDAITEAFFGQGTRLTVV.

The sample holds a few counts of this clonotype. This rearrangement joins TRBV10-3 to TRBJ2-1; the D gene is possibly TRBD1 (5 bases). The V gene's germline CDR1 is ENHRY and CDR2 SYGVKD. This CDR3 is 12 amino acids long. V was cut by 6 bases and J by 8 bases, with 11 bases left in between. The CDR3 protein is CAIRREGDEQFF. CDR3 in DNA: TGTGCCATCAGAAGGGAAGGGGATGAGCAGTTCTTC.

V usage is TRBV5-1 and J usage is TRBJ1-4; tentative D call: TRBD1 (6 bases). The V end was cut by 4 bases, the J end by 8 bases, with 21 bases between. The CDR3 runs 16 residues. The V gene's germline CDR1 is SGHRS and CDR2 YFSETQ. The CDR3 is CASSPDTGKGGEKLFF. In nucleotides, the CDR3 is TGCGCCAGCAGCCCGGACACAGGGAAAGGAGGAGAAAAACTGTTTTTT.